Reported below is one T cell receptor (beta chain). TCRdb keeps only in-frame clones here, not all; method: immunoSEQ multiplex PCR. The table lists under 70,000 clones, just over 90% of them singletons. The entry originates in a study of T cell changes during pregnancy in multiple sclerosis. Sample: peripheral blood, taken in the second trimester of pregnancy. The receptor's source is a female donor with multiple sclerosis, enrolled in a pregnancy study.

The CDR3 coding sequence is TGTGCCAGCAGCTACACTCTCAGGACAATCGAGACCCAGTACTTC. Amino acid sequence: CASSYTLRTIETQYF. The chain employs TRBV11-2 and TRBJ2-5; D is perhaps TRBD1 (5 bases). The CDR3 sequence is 15 residues long. CDR1 is SGHAT and CDR2 is FQNNGV in the germline V gene. Between the trimmed V and J ends, which lost 4 bases and 5 bases, there was a span of 17 bases.